The 20 T cell receptor beta chains listed next were all sequenced from one sample in a study of cytomegalovirus exposure and HLA in healthy donors. This PCR relied on a set of 60 Vbeta primers and 13 Jbeta primers. TCRdb's table, derived via immunoSEQ multiplex PCR, lists solely in-frame clones and lacks some. This sample has 150,000 to 250,000 clones; more than 75% occur once, and the top ten carry 6.5%. The sample was PBMCs. The receptor set was obtained from a woman aged 50 to 60 in good health and CMV-seropositive.

This clone has only one observation. The chain combines TRBV5-1 with TRBJ2-5, with D possibly matching TRBD1 (5 bases). CDR3 length equals 15 residues. Germline CDR1 and CDR2: SGHRS and YFSETQ. The V end lost 2 bases, the J end lost 2 bases, and 13 bases lay between the germline ends. The CDR3, as DNA: TGCGCCAGCAGCTTTGGGTGGGGCCCACAAGAGACCCAGTACTTC. Translation: CASSFGWGPQETQYF.

The chain combines TRBV4-1 with TRBJ1-5, with 10 bases matching TRBD1. CDR3 length equals 17 residues. Trimming cost V 2 bases and J 3 bases; bases outside gene matches: 7. Germline assignment: CDR1 MGHRA and CDR2 YSYEKL. The CDR3 reads CASSQLPGQGFNQPQHF. The CDR3, as DNA: TGCGCCAGCAGCCAATTACCGGGACAGGGGTTCAATCAGCCCCAGCATTTT.

The J gene is TRBJ2-3, the V gene TRBV28, with 14 bases identical to TRBD2. The CDR3 consists of 19 residues. J lost 0 bases, V lost 7 bases, and 12 bases had no gene match. Per the germline V gene, CDR1 is MDHEN and CDR2 is SYDVKM. Here the CDR3 reads CASTLTGTSGRLSTDTQYF. CDR3 in DNA: TGTGCCAGCACCTTGACGGGGACTAGCGGGAGATTGAGCACAGATACGCAGTATTTT.

The J gene is TRBJ2-1, the V gene TRBV5-4, with TRBD2 matching over 9 bases. The J segment lost 9 bases and the V segment lost 4 bases, leaving 14 bases of the junction unmatched. Per the germline V gene, CDR1 is SGHNT and CDR2 is YYREEE (reference sequence). This CDR3 has 16 residues. The CDR3 sequence: CASSPPQAGGRSEQFF. CDR3 sequence (DNA): TGTGCCAGCAGCCCCCCTCAGGCGGGGGGGCGGAGTGAGCAGTTCTTC.

This clone has just a few counts. The CDR3 here is CASSGLGVSTDTQYF. CDR3 nucleotide sequence: TGTGCCAGCAGTGGGTTAGGGGTCAGCACAGATACGCAGTATTTT. The chain joins TRBV6-5 to TRBJ2-3; maybe TRBD1 (5 bases). Germline V gives CDR1 MNHEY, CDR2 SVGAGI. CDR3 size: 15 residues. V dropped 5 bases and J dropped 0 bases, with 12 bases sitting between them.

The chain employs TRBV5-1 and TRBJ2-7; 8 nucleotides align to TRBD2. CDR3 size: 14 residues. Trimming cost V 0 bases and J 6 bases; bases outside gene matches: 5. The germline CDR1 and CDR2 sequences are SGHRS and YFSETQ. This chain's CDR3 is CASSLAGLASEQYF. The CDR3 bases are TGCGCCAGCAGCTTGGCCGGACTAGCCAGCGAGCAGTACTTC.

The genes are TRBV7-2 and TRBJ2-3, with D tentatively TRBD2 (6 bases). This CDR3 comprises 16 residues. V was shortened by 1 base and J by 4 bases, with 15 bases between the two germline ends. CDR1 is SGHTA, CDR2 FQGNSA, per germline. CDR3 nucleotides: TGTGCCAGCAGCTTAGTGTTGCGGGGAGGACCAGATACGCAGTATTTT. Its protein is CASSLVLRGGPDTQYF. Filled out from reference TRBV7-2 and TRBJ2-3, the complete variable domain reads GAGVSQSPSNKVTEKGKDVELRCDPISGHTALYWYRQSLGQGLEFLIYFQGNSAPDKSGLPSDRFSAERTGGSVSTLTIQRTQQEDSAVYLCASSLVLRGGPDTQYFGPGTRLTVL.

The chain joins TRBV29-1 to TRBJ1-3; tentative D call: TRBD1 (5 bases). Trimming took off 1 base at V and 2 bases at J, with 6 bases between the two ends. The CDR3 is 13 residues long. CDR1 and CDR2 from the germline V gene are SQVTM and ANQGSEA. CDR3 sequence reads: CSVEGRAGNTIYF. CDR3 nucleotides: TGCAGCGTTGAAGGCAGGGCTGGAAACACCATATATTTT.

This clone was detected only a few times. The rearrangement joins TRBV10-3 to TRBJ2-2; D is unresolved. Germline V gene lookup returns CDR1 ENHRY and CDR2 SYGVKD. V was pared by 5 bases and J by 5 bases, with 6 bases between. The CDR3 covers 12 residues. The CDR3 region is CAISPNTGELFF. CDR3 sequence (DNA): TGTGCCATCAGTCCCAATACCGGGGAGCTGTTTTTT.

V gene TRBV5-8 combines with J gene TRBJ2-1, with 8 bases identical to TRBD2. V was pared by 1 base and J by 6 bases, with 6 bases of the junction left unmatched. This CDR3 contains 15 residues. Germline V gene sequence: CDR1 SGHTS, CDR2 YDEGEE. CDR3 protein: CASSLRGLAGNEQFF. As DNA, the CDR3 is TGTGCCAGCAGCTTGAGAGGACTAGCTGGCAATGAGCAGTTCTTC.

The genes are TRBV5-4 and TRBJ2-7, with 8 bases matching TRBD2. Trimming removed 7 bases from V and 5 bases from J; junction bases left unmatched: 14. This CDR3 is built from 15 residues. Germline values: CDR1 SGHNT, CDR2 YYREEE (reference sequence). CDR3 bases: TGTGCCAGCGGTATTCTTGGAGCGGGAGTAGACGAGCAGTACTTC. It translates to CASGILGAGVDEQYF.

The V call is TRBV6-5, the J call TRBJ1-1, with 8 bases aligning to TRBD1. The CDR3 is 15 residues long. Germline CDR1 and CDR2: MNHEY and SVGAGI. The V and J ends lost 2 bases and 1 base, in that order; junction bases with no gene match: 3. The CDR3: CASSYDGQGNTEAFF. CDR3 coding DNA: TGTGCCAGCAGTTACGACGGACAGGGGAACACTGAAGCTTTCTTT.

The chain recombines TRBV4-3 with TRBJ2-2; D perhaps matches TRBD1 (6 bases). The CDR3 is 16 residues long. Between the trimmed V and J ends, which lost 1 base and 3 bases, there was a span of 12 bases. In germline, CDR1 is LGHNA, CDR2 YSLEER. This chain's CDR3 is CASSQGTGFYTGELFF. Here the CDR3 DNA reads TGCGCCAGCAGCCAAGGAACAGGGTTTTACACCGGGGAGCTGTTTTTT.

The CDR3 region has the DNA TGTGCCAGCAGCGGGGGACTAGCGGGGGGAGATACGCAGTATTTT. Its translation: CASSGGLAGGDTQYF. The rearrangement joins TRBV11-3 to TRBJ2-3, with 15 bases fitting TRBD2. The trim removed 5 bases at V and 5 bases at J, leaving 2 bases unmatched. This CDR3 contains 15 residues. CDR1 is SGHNT, CDR2 YENEEA, per germline.

The gene calls are TRBV7-8 and TRBJ2-5; 9 positions agree with TRBD1. Germline CDR1 and CDR2: SGHVS and FQNEAQ. The CDR3 length is 14 residues. V gave up 3 bases and J gave up 5 bases; unmatched junction bases: 4. The CDR3 region is CASSLGDRAETQYF. CDR3 in DNA: TGTGCCAGCAGCTTGGGGGACAGGGCGGAGACCCAGTACTTC.

The chain recombines TRBV6-1 with TRBJ2-1; 8 nucleotides align to TRBD2. Trimming at V came to 8 bases and at J to 6 bases, leaving 12 bases not matched to a gene. Per the germline V gene, CDR1 is MNHNS and CDR2 is SASEGT. CDR3 length: 15 residues. CDR3 in DNA: TGTGCCAGCTGGCTGGGGACTAGAATCGGCAATGAGCAGTTCTTC. Amino acids: CASWLGTRIGNEQFF.

The chain couples TRBV5-1 to TRBJ2-2, with D perhaps TRBD1 (5 bases). The germline V gene has CDR1 SGHRS and CDR2 YFSETQ. V was pared by 5 bases and J by 5 bases, with 16 bases between. This CDR3 spans 15 amino acids. The CDR3 nucleotides are TGCGCCAGCAGAATGGGCAGGGCCACGACCGGGGAGCTGTTTTTT. Its translation is CASRMGRATTGELFF. Together with reference TRBV5-1 and TRBJ2-2, the CDR3 gives the full variable domain: KAGVTQTPRYLIKTRGQQVTLSCSPISGHRSVSWYQQTPGQGLQFLFEYFSETQRNKGNFPGRFSGRQFSNSRSEMNVSTLELGDSALYLCASRMGRATTGELFFGEGSRLTVL.

This clone was counted only a few times. J is TRBJ2-7 and V is TRBV6-1; TRBD1 agrees at 7 bases. V gave up 7 bases and J gave up 4 bases; unmatched junction bases: 7. CDR1 and CDR2 from the germline V gene are MNHNS and SASEGT. CDR3 size: 13 residues. This chain's CDR3 is CASTRQGKYEQYF. CDR3 DNA sequence: TGTGCCAGCACCCGACAGGGCAAGTACGAGCAGTACTTC.

The V gene is TRBV27, the J gene TRBJ1-1; 7 bases fit TRBD1. J was trimmed by 1 base and V by 1 base; bases with no gene match: 3. Germline values: CDR1 MNHEY, CDR2 SMNVEV (reference sequence). The CDR3 sequence is 15 residues long. The CDR3 DNA sequence: TGTGCCAGCAGTTTATTGCCAGGGGGGAACACTGAAGCTTTCTTT. Protein: CASSLLPGGNTEAFF.

The genes are TRBV14 and TRBJ2-5; 12 positions match TRBD2. CDR1 SGHDN and CDR2 FVKESK come from the germline V gene. Losses at the gene ends were 4 bases for V and 3 bases for J; bases not matched to a gene: 6. This CDR3 region has 16 residues. This CDR3 is CASSLGLAGWKETQYF. CDR3 sequence (DNA): TGTGCCAGCAGCCTCGGACTAGCGGGATGGAAAGAGACCCAGTACTTC.